These 25 T cell receptor beta chains were all obtained from the same sample, sequenced in a study of shared clonotypes between healthy human individuals. The table came from immunoSEQ multiplex PCR; TCRdb's copy has only in-frame clones and leaves some out. The sample includes 300,000 to 350,000 clones, around 79% of them seen just once. Sequencing was carried out using memory CD4+ T cells sorted from blood. Subset denoted: CD45RA-negative fraction. All receptors come from a young man in good health.

The chain joins TRBV23-1 to TRBJ2-2; 9 nucleotides agree with TRBD1. TRBV23-1 counts as an open reading frame of uncertain function. This CDR3 contains 16 residues. The ends lost 2 bases at V and 3 bases at J; junction bases unmatched: 4. Here the CDR3 reads CASSQQDRGDTGELFF. The CDR3 DNA follows: TGCGCCAGCAGTCAACAGGACAGGGGTGACACCGGGGAGCTGTTTTTT.

V usage is TRBV2 and J usage is TRBJ2-7, with D unresolved. Germline loops: CDR1 SNHLY, CDR2 FYNNEI. The CDR3 has 12 residues. V lost 7 bases to trimming and J lost 2 bases, with 9 bases between them. CDR3 amino acids: CASKYYTYEQYF. The CDR3 DNA reads as TGTGCCAGCAAGTATTACACCTACGAGCAGTACTTC.

The chain combines TRBV19 with TRBJ2-7, with a tentative D call TRBD1 (6 bases). Trimming took off 7 bases at V and 4 bases at J, with 14 bases between the two ends. The length of the CDR3 is 13 residues. The germline CDR1 and CDR2 sequences are LNHDA and SQIVND (reference sequence). The CDR3 DNA is TGTGCCAGTACAACGACAGGAAAATACGAGCAGTACTTC. Translation: CASTTTGKYEQYF.

In its sample, this clone was seen a few times. The rearrangement uses TRBV5-1 and TRBJ2-5, with TRBD2 identical over 11 bases. The germline gives CDR1 SGHRS, CDR2 YFSETQ. This CDR3 is built from 16 residues. The ends lost 4 bases at V and 4 bases at J; junction bases unmatched: 9. CDR3 protein: CASSALGLAGGETQYF. CDR3 sequence (DNA): TGCGCCAGCAGCGCCCTAGGGCTAGCGGGAGGAGAGACCCAGTACTTC.

This chain joins TRBV18 and TRBJ2-5; the match to TRBD2 covers 7 bases. Germline V gene data show CDR1 as KGHSH and CDR2 as LQKENI. V gave up 5 bases and J gave up 5 bases; unmatched junction bases: 11. The CDR3 covers 15 residues. The DNA of the CDR3 is TGTGCCAGCTCAGAACCGACTAGCCTCACTGAGACCCAGTACTTC. Encoded protein: CASSEPTSLTETQYF.

A few counts support this clone. V is TRBV6-6 and J is TRBJ2-3; perhaps TRBD2 as D (6 bases). Trimming removed 6 bases at V and 1 base at J, with 14 bases between. The length of the CDR3 is 15 residues. Germline values: CDR1 MNHNY, CDR2 SVGAGI (reference sequence). CDR3 nucleotides: TGTGCCAGCAGGAAGCCGGGACTCCGCACAGATACGCAGTATTTT. Translated, it gives CASRKPGLRTDTQYF.

Only a few counts were recorded for this clone. This chain's CDR3 is CASSSKSGRAYNEQFF. Written as DNA, the CDR3 is TGTGCCAGCAGCTCAAAAAGCGGGAGGGCCTACAATGAGCAGTTCTTC. The chain carries TRBV5-5 and TRBJ2-1, with 10 positions matching TRBD2. Germline-derived CDR1 and CDR2 are SGHKS and YYEKEE (reference sequence). The CDR3 length is 16 residues. The ends lost 3 bases at V and 2 bases at J; junction bases unmatched: 5.

This clone appeared a few times. This chain links TRBV6-6 with TRBJ2-2; D may be TRBD2 (5 bases). Germline V lookup: CDR1 MNHNY, CDR2 SVGAGI (reference sequence). CDR3 length equals 16 residues. V lost 2 bases, J lost 2 bases, and 12 bases lay in between. CDR3 nucleotide sequence: TGTGCCAGCAGTTACACCCTAGCCCTTAACACCGGGGAGCTGTTTTTT. It yields the protein CASSYTLALNTGELFF.

V gene TRBV18 combines with J gene TRBJ2-7; 7 bases are a match to TRBD2. Germline assignment: CDR1 KGHSH and CDR2 LQKENI. The V and J ends lost 2 bases and 4 bases, in that order; junction bases with no gene match: 5. The CDR3 consists of 14 residues. In nucleotides, the CDR3 is TGTGCCAGCTCACCAGGACTAGTGGGGTACGAGCAGTACTTC. It translates to CASSPGLVGYEQYF.

The chain is built from TRBV9 and TRBJ1-2, with 11 nucleotides matching TRBD1. The V segment lost 2 bases and the J segment 2 bases; nucleotides outside the gene matches: 2. This CDR3 has 15 residues. CDR1 and CDR2 (germline): SGDLS, YYNGEE. CDR3 sequence: CASSVGQGANYGYTF. CDR3 coding DNA: TGTGCCAGCAGCGTTGGACAGGGGGCAAACTATGGCTACACCTTC.

The chain carries TRBV7-2 and TRBJ1-5; D gene unclear. CDR1 is SGHTA and CDR2 is FQGNSA in the germline V gene. V was trimmed by 3 bases and J by 7 bases, leaving 13 bases between them. The CDR3 has 14 residues. This chain's CDR3 is CASSFYSVGQPQHF. CDR3 coding DNA: TGTGCCAGCAGCTTTTACTCGGTCGGCCAGCCCCAGCATTTT. Variable domain in full (rest from reference TRBV7-2 and TRBJ1-5): GAGVSQSPSNKVTEKGKDVELRCDPISGHTALYWYRQSLGQGLEFLIYFQGNSAPDKSGLPSDRFSAERTGGSVSTLTIQRTQQEDSAVYLCASSFYSVGQPQHFGDGTRLSIL.

Remarks on this clone: Other nucleotide sequences in the sample specify the same CDR3. The J gene is TRBJ2-7, the V gene TRBV7-9; unclear D gene. The CDR3 length is 14 residues. The germline V gene has CDR1 SEHNR and CDR2 FQNEAQ (reference sequence). Trimming shortened V by 3 bases and J by 2 bases, and 11 bases separated the two germline ends. Here the CDR3 DNA reads TGTGCCAGCAGCTTTCAAAGGCCTCCCTACGAGCAGTACTTC. Residues: CASSFQRPPYEQYF. The full variable domain, rest sourced from reference TRBV7-9 and TRBJ2-7, is DTGVSQNPRHKITKRGQNVTFRCDPISEHNRLYWYRQTLGQGPEFLTYFQNEAQLEKSRLLSDRFSAERPKGSFSTLEIQRTEQGDSAMYLCASSFQRPPYEQYFGPGTRLTVT.

The chain combines TRBV6-9 with TRBJ2-5, with 9 bases aligning to TRBD1. There are 15 residues in the CDR3. J gave up 4 bases and V 8 bases, and 11 bases lay outside the gene matches. The germline gives CDR1 MNHGY, CDR2 SVAAGI. This CDR3 is CASASTQGARETQYF. The CDR3 DNA reads TGTGCCAGCGCCTCAACACAGGGGGCGAGAGAGACCCAGTACTTC.

V is TRBV28 and J is TRBJ2-2; weak D call: TRBD2 (6 bases). CDR1 and CDR2 from the germline V gene are MDHEN and SYDVKM. CDR3 length: 13 amino acids. V lost 5 bases, J lost 8 bases, and 12 bases lay in between. The CDR3 bases are TGTGCCAGCAGTCGGGACTCCCAGGGGGAGCTGTTTTTT. Protein: CASSRDSQGELFF.

This chain connects TRBV7-8 to TRBJ2-4; 7 bases match TRBD2. The CDR3 is 12 amino acids. CDR1 is SGHVS and CDR2 is FQNEAQ in the germline V gene. The ends lost 5 bases at V and 15 bases at J; junction bases unmatched: 10. The CDR3 reads CASSPSRGVAYF. CDR3 nucleotides: TGTGCCAGCAGCCCCAGCCGGGGGGTTGCGTACTTC. Filled out from reference TRBV7-8 and TRBJ2-4, the complete variable domain reads GAGVSQSPRYKVAKRGQDVALRCDPISGHVSLFWYQQALGQGPEFLTYFQNEAQLDKSGLPSDRFFAERPEGSVSTLKIQRTQQEDSAVYLCASSPSRGVAYFGAGTRLSVL.

V usage is TRBV19 and J usage is TRBJ2-2; D uncertain. V lost 4 bases and J 6 bases, leaving 9 bases between the germline ends. The CDR3 is 13 amino acids. The germline CDR1 and CDR2 sequences are LNHDA and SQIVND (reference sequence). The CDR3 here is CASSKVVPGELFF. DNA for the CDR3: TGTGCCAGTAGTAAGGTTGTCCCCGGGGAGCTGTTTTTT.

The V gene is TRBV5-4, the J gene TRBJ1-4; D perhaps matches TRBD1 (5 bases). V was pared by 4 bases and J by 7 bases, with 17 bases between. From germline, CDR1 is SGHNT and CDR2 YYREEE (reference sequence). This CDR3 is 15 amino acids long. In nucleotides, the CDR3 is TGTGCCAGCAGCCCCCGTGAGGGGAGTGGTGAAAAACTGTTTTTT. This translates into CASSPREGSGEKLFF.

J is TRBJ2-1 and V is TRBV2, with 8 positions matching TRBD2. With 4 bases clipped from V and 7 bases from J, the junction kept 6 bases outside the gene matches. This CDR3 spans 14 amino acids. Looked up from germline, CDR1 is SNHLY and CDR2 is FYNNEI. CDR3 sequence (DNA): TGTGCCAGCAGTGTATCACTAGCGGAAAATGAGCAGTTCTTC. It codes for CASSVSLAENEQFF.

This clone came up once. V and J are TRBV5-5 and TRBJ2-7; D gene uncertain. Germline CDR1 and CDR2: SGHKS and YYEKEE (reference sequence). The CDR3 is made up of 14 amino acids. Trimming shortened V by 1 base and J by 0 bases, and 8 bases separated the two germline ends. As DNA, the CDR3 is TGTGCCAGCAGCTTGTTTCTTTACTCCTACGAGCAGTACTTC. As protein: CASSLFLYSYEQYF.

This clone has a handful of counts. The chain carries TRBV28 and TRBJ1-4; 7 bases align to TRBD1. The CDR3 runs to 14 residues. The V and J ends lost 2 bases and 4 bases, in that order; junction bases with no gene match: 1. Germline CDR1 is MDHEN and CDR2 is SYDVKM. The chain's CDR3 is CASSLTGVNEKLFF. CDR3 nucleotide sequence: TGTGCCAGCAGTTTAACAGGGGTTAATGAAAAACTGTTTTTT.

This chain links TRBV7-6 with TRBJ1-1; TRBD1 is a possible D gene (5 bases). There are 13 residues in the CDR3. Looked up from germline, CDR1 is SGHVS and CDR2 is FNYEAQ. V was shortened by 5 bases and J by 6 bases, with 13 bases between the two germline ends. CDR3 in DNA: TGTGCCAGCAGCGTAACGAGGGACGCTGAAGCTTTCTTT. This sequence encodes CASSVTRDAEAFF.

The V and J genes are TRBV9 and TRBJ1-5; no clear D gene. Germline loops: CDR1 SGDLS, CDR2 YYNGEE. The CDR3 length is 14 residues. V lost 0 bases, J lost 5 bases, and 9 bases lay in between. In DNA form, the CDR3 reads TGTGCCAGCAGCGTAGACTCCTCCTATCAGCCCCAGCATTTT. It translates to CASSVDSSYQPQHF.

V usage is TRBV7-9 and J usage is TRBJ2-7, with D possibly TRBD1 on 6 matching bases. Trimming removed 2 bases from V and 1 base from J, with 12 bases in between. CDR1 and CDR2 (germline): SEHNR, FQNEAQ (reference sequence). This CDR3 is 15 amino acids long. CDR3 in amino acids: CASSLRQDSSYEQYF. CDR3 DNA: TGTGCCAGCAGCTTACGACAGGACTCATCCTACGAGCAGTACTTC. Looking up the rest from reference TRBV7-9 and TRBJ2-7 gives the full variable domain: DTGVSQNPRHKITKRGQNVTFRCDPISEHNRLYWYRQTLGQGPEFLTYFQNEAQLEKSRLLSDRFSAERPKGSFSTLEIQRTEQGDSAMYLCASSLRQDSSYEQYFGPGTRLTVT.

The rearrangement uses TRBV10-3 and TRBJ2-5; a weak D match, TRBD2 (5 bases). The length of the CDR3 is 15 residues. The ends were cut back, 3 bases at V and 4 bases at J, with 15 bases in the middle. Per the germline V gene, CDR1 is ENHRY and CDR2 is SYGVKD. CDR3 region: CAISDPTRSGETQYF. CDR3 bases: TGTGCCATCAGTGACCCCACTAGAAGCGGAGAGACCCAGTACTTC.

This clone was recorded a few times. Other nucleotide sequences from this sample produce the same CDR3. V usage is TRBV2 and J usage is TRBJ2-5, with unresolved D. Trimming left V 5 bases short and J 2 bases short, with 3 bases between. The CDR3 has 11 amino acids. In germline, CDR1 is SNHLY, CDR2 FYNNEI. Written as DNA, the CDR3 is TGTGCCAGCAGTCCTCAAGAGACCCAGTACTTC. As protein: CASSPQETQYF.